This T cell receptor beta chain was found in a study of cytomegalovirus exposure and HLA in healthy donors. Study-level points and caveats: In a later analysis, productive TCRs from donors in an Asian-associated ancestry cluster reportedly carried fewer N-insertions than the cohort mean. In a later analysis, a missense DCLRE1C variant was linked to TCR beta V- and J-gene trimming. Exclusion as indistinguishable affected some V segments, including TRBV6-2 and TRBV6-3.

The V end was cut by 3 bases, the J end by 7 bases, with 12 bases between. The CDR3 totals 13 residues. CDR1 LNHDA and CDR2 SQIVND come from the germline V gene (reference sequence). A remark on this clone: Its matching antigen is unknown.

Primers for the PCR totalled 60 Vbeta and 13 Jbeta. Sequencing was performed with immunoSEQ multiplex PCR; in TCRdb, only in-frame clones are kept and a portion is missing. Of around 92,000 clones listed, roughly 76% were seen once; the top ten hold 7% to 10%. The sequence was collected from a human donor in good health. The chain carries TRBV19 and TRBJ1-1, with D perhaps TRBD1 (6 bases). Sequenced: PBMCs. The CDR3 region has the DNA TGTGCCAGTAGTATTTGGGGGCTTGATGAAGCTTTCTTT. It specifies CASSIWGLDEAFF.